A single sample is the source of the 4 T cell receptor beta chains below, sequenced in a study of cytomegalovirus exposure and HLA in healthy donors. The data were produced by immunoSEQ multiplex PCR, yet TCRdb's version contains in-frame clones alone and is incomplete. The repertoire holds tens of thousands of clones, with 90% to 95% as singletons. Sequences were obtained from PBMCs. Receptor source: a man aged 18 to 29 in good health and CMV-seronegative.

The rearrangement uses TRBV5-1 and TRBJ2-5; 7 bases align to TRBD2. In germline, CDR1 is SGHRS, CDR2 YFSETQ. V was pared by 7 bases and J by 2 bases, with 5 bases of the junction left unmatched. The CDR3 is made up of 13 amino acids. In nucleotides, the CDR3 is TGCGCCAGCTTCCGGACTAGTCAAGAGACCCAGTACTTC. Translation gives CASFRTSQETQYF.

The rearrangement joins TRBV28 to TRBJ1-4, with D unclear. CDR3 length: 13 residues. In germline, CDR1 is MDHEN, CDR2 SYDVKM. The V gene lost 7 bases and the J gene lost 3 bases, with 9 bases spanning the gap. The CDR3 region has the DNA TGTGCCAGCAAGAGGAGGCCTAATGAAAAACTGTTTTTT. Its protein product is CASKRRPNEKLFF.

The chain carries TRBV7-9 and TRBJ2-6; D unresolved. Germline values: CDR1 SEHNR, CDR2 FQNEAQ (reference sequence). The V end was cut by 6 bases, the J end by 0 bases, with 9 bases between. CDR3 length equals 15 residues. DNA for the CDR3: TGTGCCAGCAGAAGAGAATTCTCTGGGGCCAACGTCCTGACTTTC. Protein sequence: CASRREFSGANVLTF.

The J gene is TRBJ2-1, the V gene TRBV7-3; 9 nucleotides align to TRBD1. CDR1 SGHTA and CDR2 FQGTGA come from the germline V gene. After removal of 2 bases from V and 8 bases from J, the junction contained 10 bases not matched to a gene. The CDR3 covers 16 residues. CDR3 protein: CASSLGPGQGVDEQFF. The CDR3 region has the DNA TGTGCCAGCAGCTTAGGACCGGGACAGGGTGTCGATGAGCAGTTCTTC. The full variable domain, completed using reference TRBV7-3 and TRBJ2-1, is GAGVSQTPSNKVTEKGKYVELRCDPISGHTALYWYRQSLGQGPEFLIYFQGTGAADDSGLPNDRFFAVRPEGSVSTLKIQRTERGDSAVYLCASSLGPGQGVDEQFFGPGTRLTVL.